Each of the 11 T cell receptor beta chains below was sequenced from the same sample in a study of CD8 T cells in Susac syndrome. The authors reverse transcribed roughly 0.5 to 1 ug RNA with random hexamers. TCRdb reanalysed the immunoSEQ multiplex PCR reads using MiXCR and keeps one entry per CDR3 protein. The sample carries fewer than 250,000 distinct CDR3 sequences, about 90% recorded once. Sample: CD8+ T cells from PBMCs. These receptors were collected from a human donor with multiple sclerosis.

This chain connects TRBV20-1 to TRBJ1-1; possibly TRBD1 for D (5 bases). Germline V gene lookup returns CDR1 DFQATT and CDR2 SNEGSKA (reference sequence). The CDR3 extends over 13 amino acids. With 8 bases removed from V and 2 bases from J, the gap between germline ends came to 15 bases. CDR3 sequence reads: CSSRRGINTEAFF. For the CDR3, the DNA is TGCAGTTCCCGCCGGGGGATAAACACTGAAGCTTTCTTT.

The V gene is TRBV12-3 or TRBV12-4, the J gene TRBJ1-1; unclear D gene. The CDR3 sequence is 15 residues long. The V and J ends lost 6 bases and 1 base respectively, with 15 bases between them. CDR3 region: CASRRLRAQNTEAFF. In nucleotides, the CDR3 is TGTGCCAGCAGGAGACTAAGGGCCCAGAACACTGAAGCTTTCTTT.

The rearrangement links TRBV7-9 to TRBJ2-7, with D perhaps TRBD2 (5 bases). The germline gives CDR1 SEHNR, CDR2 FQNEAQ (reference sequence). The CDR3 is 14 amino acids. Trimming left V 4 bases short and J 5 bases short, with 15 bases between. The CDR3 reads CASSYTPPEDEQYF. Here the CDR3 DNA reads TGTGCCAGCAGCTACACCCCGCCGGAGGACGAGCAGTACTTC.

J is TRBJ1-1 and V is TRBV5-4; TRBD1 might be the D (5 bases). V lost 0 bases and J 0 bases, leaving 9 bases between the germline ends. CDR1 and CDR2 from the germline V gene are SGHNT and YYREEE (reference sequence). This CDR3 is 15 amino acids long. CDR3 nucleotide sequence: TGTGCCAGCAGCTTGGGGGGGAGTATGAACACTGAAGCTTTCTTT. Translation gives CASSLGGSMNTEAFF.

The CDR3 loop reads CASSPGQFASYEQYF. CDR3 DNA sequence: TGTGCCAGCAGCCCAGGACAGTTCGCATCCTACGAGCAGTACTTC. The rearrangement uses TRBV3-1 and TRBJ2-7; D is possibly TRBD1 (6 bases). The CDR3 is 15 amino acids. Trimming cost V 4 bases and J 1 base, with 14 bases left between them. Germline V CDR1 and CDR2: LGHDT, YNNKEL (reference sequence).

V gene TRBV29-1 combines with J gene TRBJ2-1, with TRBD2 matching 12 bases. This CDR3 has 16 amino acids. Germline V gene sequence: CDR1 SQVTM, CDR2 ANQGSEA. Trimming cost V 3 bases and J 8 bases; bases outside gene matches: 11. In nucleotides, the CDR3 is TGCAGCGTTGACCTAGCGGGAGGGCGGTTTGTGCATGAGCAGTTCTTC. Its protein product is CSVDLAGGRFVHEQFF.

This clonotype was seen just once. V and J are TRBV12-3 or TRBV12-4 and TRBJ1-3; a possible D gene is TRBD1 (5 bases). The V end was cut by 6 bases, the J end by 4 bases, with 10 bases between. The CDR3 is 13 residues long. The CDR3 DNA sequence: TGTGCCAGCAGAAATGGGGGAGGAAACACCATATATTTT. Protein sequence: CASRNGGGNTIYF.

In this sample, this clonotype turned up once. This chain links TRBV11-1 with TRBJ2-6; 7 nucleotides agree with TRBD2. The CDR3 extends over 20 amino acids. The ends lost 4 bases at V and 4 bases at J; junction bases unmatched: 19. The V gene's germline CDR1 is SGHAT and CDR2 FQDESV (reference sequence). The CDR3 nucleotides read TGTGCCAGCAGCTCCGCACGCTTCGGCGGGGGTCTGGAAGGGGCCAACGTCCTGACTTTC. This encodes CASSSARFGGGLEGANVLTF.

The chain carries TRBV13 and TRBJ2-1; the D is unclear. The V gene lost 0 bases and the J gene lost 2 bases, with 11 bases spanning the gap. Germline V CDR1 and CDR2: PRHDT, FYEKMQ (reference sequence). The CDR3 contains 16 residues. The CDR3 protein is CASSLGGESAYNEQFF. In DNA, the CDR3 is TGTGCCAGCAGCTTAGGTGGTGAGAGCGCCTACAATGAGCAGTTCTTC.

The chain has TRBV21-1 and TRBJ2-5; no check of the table's D call, TRBD1, against the DNA was made. TRBV21-1 is a known pseudogene. The CDR3 totals 17 residues. DNA of the CDR3: TGTGCCAGCCCCCACTACGACAGGGGCCAGGACCAAGAGACCCAGTACTTC. It is translated as CASPHYDRGQDQETQYF.

The genes are TRBV30 and TRBJ2-1; no clear D gene. Germline CDR1 and CDR2: GTSNPN and SVGIG (reference sequence). Trimming pared 6 bases from V and 4 bases from J, leaving 7 bases between. This CDR3 spans 11 amino acids. The CDR3: CACGDYNEQFF. CDR3 sequence (DNA): TGTGCCTGCGGTGATTACAATGAGCAGTTCTTC. The full variable domain, with the rest looked up from reference TRBV30 and TRBJ2-1, is SQTIHQWPATLVQPVGSPLSLECTVEGTSNPNLYWYRQAAGRGLQLLFYSVGIGQISSEVPQNLSASRPQDRQFILSSKKLLLSDSGFYLCACGDYNEQFFGPGTRLTVL.